The next 22 T cell receptor beta chains were all read from a single sample in a study of cytomegalovirus exposure and HLA in healthy donors. With 60 Vbeta and 13 Jbeta primers, the PCR was carried out. The method was immunoSEQ multiplex PCR; TCRdb's version includes in-frame clones alone and lacks a portion of them. The repertoire holds approximately 220,000 clones, approximately 80% seen once, with about 0.77% in the top ten. The sample consisted of PBMCs. The receptors here all came from a boy between 2 and 10 years old in good health and CMV-seronegative.

This clone has only one observation. The V gene is TRBV28, the J gene TRBJ2-1, with 9 bases lining up with TRBD2. V shed 8 bases and J 4 bases; nucleotides not matched to a gene: 9. This CDR3 spans 15 amino acids. Germline CDR1 MDHEN, CDR2 SYDVKM. DNA for the CDR3: TGTGCCAGCCCGGCTAGCGGGGCACCTTACAATGAGCAGTTCTTC. This gives the protein CASPASGAPYNEQFF.

Concerning this clone: Other DNA sequences within the sample encode an identical CDR3. The chain recombines TRBV30 with TRBJ2-1; possible D gene TRBD2, 5 bases. The CDR3 extends over 15 amino acids. Deletions cut 0 bases from V and 8 bases from J, with 17 bases between. The V gene's germline CDR1 is GTSNPN and CDR2 SVGIG (reference sequence). The CDR3 sequence: CAWSVGRGYGDEQFF. Written as DNA, the CDR3 is TGTGCCTGGAGTGTAGGGAGAGGGTATGGTGATGAGCAGTTCTTC.

The chain joins TRBV6-1 to TRBJ2-7; weak D call: TRBD1 (8 bases). V was trimmed by 4 bases and J by 7 bases, leaving 14 bases between them. The CDR3 has 13 residues. From germline, CDR1 is MNHNS and CDR2 SASEGT. In nucleotides, the CDR3 is TGTGCCAGCAGTGTATACAGGGGGGGAGAGCAGTACTTC. Its protein is CASSVYRGGEQYF.

The chain employs TRBV19 and TRBJ2-7; possibly TRBD2 for D (6 bases). Germline loops: CDR1 LNHDA, CDR2 SQIVND (reference sequence). This CDR3 is 13 amino acids long. Trimming took 5 bases from V and 7 from J, leaving 15 bases between them. CDR3 residues: CASSPVLAWEQYF. CDR3 nucleotide sequence: TGTGCCAGTAGTCCCGTCCTAGCGTGGGAGCAGTACTTC.

The genes are TRBV5-1 and TRBJ2-7; TRBD1 matches 7 bases. The CDR3 totals 14 residues. From germline, CDR1 is SGHRS and CDR2 YFSETQ. Losses at the gene ends were 3 bases for V and 2 bases for J; bases not matched to a gene: 5. The CDR3 spells CASSSRTGTYEQYF. CDR3 DNA: TGCGCCAGCAGCTCGAGGACAGGAACCTACGAGCAGTACTTC. The variable domain in full, completed from reference TRBV5-1 and TRBJ2-7, reads KAGVTQTPRYLIKTRGQQVTLSCSPISGHRSVSWYQQTPGQGLQFLFEYFSETQRNKGNFPGRFSGRQFSNSRSEMNVSTLELGDSALYLCASSSRTGTYEQYFGPGTRLTVT.

J is TRBJ2-1 and V is TRBV7-6, with D possibly being TRBD2 (6 bases). Germline loops: CDR1 SGHVS, CDR2 FNYEAQ. The V end lost 3 bases, the J end lost 1 base, and 10 bases lay between the germline ends. This CDR3 is 15 amino acids long. The CDR3 DNA reads as TGTGCCAGCAGCTTTCTCCGGGGGTCCTACAATGAGCAGTTCTTC. Translation: CASSFLRGSYNEQFF. The full variable domain, with the rest looked up from reference TRBV7-6 and TRBJ2-1, is GAGVSQSPRYKVTKRGQDVALRCDPISGHVSLYWYRQALGQGPEFLTYFNYEAQQDKSGLPNDRFSAERPEGSISTLTIQRTEQRDSAMYRCASSFLRGSYNEQFFGPGTRLTVL.

The chain couples TRBV28 to TRBJ1-1; D uncertain. Trimming stripped 6 bases from V and 4 bases from J, with 18 bases between. The CDR3 is made up of 15 amino acids. Germline V gene sequence: CDR1 MDHEN, CDR2 SYDVKM. CDR3 sequence: CASSPRTHKGTEAFF. CDR3 in DNA: TGTGCCAGCAGCCCCCGGACTCACAAGGGCACTGAAGCTTTCTTT.

This chain joins TRBV11-2 and TRBJ1-6; TRBD1 is a possible D gene (5 bases). Germline CDR1 and CDR2: SGHAT and FQNNGV. CDR3 size: 18 residues. V lost 5 bases, J lost 6 bases, and 23 bases lay in between. The CDR3 nucleotides are TGTGCCAGCAGCCCGAGACAAGACAGAGATTATTTTAATTCACCCCTCCACTTT. This translates into CASSPRQDRDYFNSPLHF.

The chain has TRBV20-1 and TRBJ1-1, with D possibly matching TRBD1 (6 bases). CDR1 is DFQATT and CDR2 is SNEGSKA in the germline V gene (reference sequence). CDR3 length: 11 residues. Trimming removed 6 bases at V and 7 bases at J, with 12 bases between. CDR3 bases: TGCAGTGCCATAAGGGGGATTGAAGCTTTCTTT. Translated: CSAIRGIEAFF.

This chain uses TRBV9 with TRBJ2-7; TRBD2 agrees at 7 bases. Germline loops: CDR1 SGDLS, CDR2 YYNGEE. This CDR3 has 17 amino acids. V lost 3 bases and J lost 2; bases outside the gene matches: 14. This chain's CDR3 is CASSASGVAGDTYEQYF. CDR3 DNA: TGTGCCAGCAGCGCGTCGGGGGTCGCGGGGGATACCTACGAGCAGTACTTC.

This chain links TRBV14 with TRBJ2-1; 13 nucleotides match TRBD2. J gave up 7 bases and V 0 bases, and 12 bases lay outside the gene matches. The germline CDR1 and CDR2 sequences are SGHDN and FVKESK. The CDR3 sequence is 19 residues long. CDR3 in DNA: TGTGCCAGCAGCCAAGATCTGGTTCGTGTGACTAGCGGGAGGAATGAGCAGTTCTTC. Encoded protein: CASSQDLVRVTSGRNEQFF.

The gene calls are TRBV19 and TRBJ1-1, with TRBD1 matching 11 bases. The CDR3 is made up of 15 amino acids. V lost 3 bases and J lost 3; bases outside the gene matches: 3. The germline gives CDR1 LNHDA, CDR2 SQIVND (reference sequence). The CDR3, as DNA: TGTGCCAGTAGTATGGGGACAGGGGGGGACACTGAAGCTTTCTTT. As protein: CASSMGTGGDTEAFF.

The V call is TRBV2, the J call TRBJ1-4, with 7 bases aligning to TRBD1. The CDR3 extends over 16 amino acids. Germline V gene lookup returns CDR1 SNHLY and CDR2 FYNNEI. The junction had 14 bases not matched to a gene; V was cut back by 6 bases and J by 7 bases. The chain's CDR3 is CASRATGAGGGEKLFF. CDR3 in DNA: TGTGCCAGCAGAGCCACAGGGGCGGGGGGAGGTGAAAAACTGTTTTTT. Complete variable domain (other parts from reference TRBV2 and TRBJ1-4): EPEVTQTPSHQVTQMGQEVILRCVPISNHLYFYWYRQILGQKVEFLVSFYNNEISEKSEIFDDQFSVERPDGSNFTLKIRSTKLEDSAMYFCASRATGAGGGEKLFFGSGTQLSVL.

The chain combines TRBV7-6 with TRBJ2-7, with 7 bases fitting TRBD2. Germline V CDR1 and CDR2: SGHVS, FNYEAQ. Trimming cost V 0 bases and J 3 bases; bases outside gene matches: 11. The CDR3 spans 17 residues. CDR3 sequence (DNA): TGTGCCAGCAGCTTAGCGGCAAGCGGGACCGTGAGCTACGAGCAGTACTTC. It translates to CASSLAASGTVSYEQYF.

V usage is TRBV7-8 and J usage is TRBJ1-4; no clear D gene. The CDR3 runs 14 residues. Germline V lookup: CDR1 SGHVS, CDR2 FQNEAQ. V was shortened by 2 bases and J by 7 bases, with 11 bases between the two germline ends. CDR3 coding DNA: TGTGCCAGCAGCTTAAGCCTGGTTGGTGAAAAACTGTTTTTT. Translated: CASSLSLVGEKLFF.

This sequence joins TRBV12-5 and TRBJ2-6, with D perhaps TRBD1 (5 bases). The CDR3 is made up of 17 amino acids. Germline V lookup: CDR1 LGHNT, CDR2 FRNRAP. Trimming removed 2 bases at V and 1 base at J, with 12 bases between. The CDR3 DNA sequence: TGTGCTAGTGGTTTGCCTCCCAGGGAATCTGGGGCCAACGTCCTGACTTTC. It specifies CASGLPPRESGANVLTF. The full variable domain, rest sourced from reference TRBV12-5 and TRBJ2-6, is DARVTQTPRHKVTEMGQEVTMRCQPILGHNTVFWYRQTMMQGLELLAYFRNRAPLDDSGMPKDRFSAEMPDATLATLKIQPSEPRDSAVYFCASGLPPRESGANVLTFGAGSRLTVL.

V gene TRBV9 combines with J gene TRBJ1-3; TRBD1 is a possible D gene (5 bases). CDR3 length: 15 amino acids. V dropped 1 base and J dropped 2 bases, with 10 bases sitting between them. Germline V lookup: CDR1 SGDLS, CDR2 YYNGEE. This CDR3 reads CASSVLSGTGNTIYF. CDR3 nucleotides: TGTGCCAGCAGCGTACTATCAGGGACTGGAAACACCATATATTTT.

V is TRBV30 and J is TRBJ1-2, with D unresolved. There are 14 residues in the CDR3. Between the trimmed V and J ends, which lost 0 bases and 3 bases, there was a span of 11 bases. Germline lookup yields CDR1 GTSNPN and CDR2 SVGIG (reference sequence). The CDR3 is CAWSVPGMDYGYTF. CDR3 nucleotide sequence: TGTGCCTGGAGTGTACCGGGAATGGACTATGGCTACACCTTC.

This clone appeared once. CDR3 sequence (DNA): TGTGCCAGCAGCCAAGATTGGTCTAGCGGGGGCCTCAGCTCCTACAATGAGCAGTTCTTC. Protein: CASSQDWSSGGLSSYNEQFF. This rearrangement joins TRBV4-2 to TRBJ2-1, with 10 positions matching TRBD2. CDR3 size: 20 residues. CDR1 is LGHNA and CDR2 is YNFKEQ in the germline V gene. Trimming at V came to 0 bases and at J to 0 bases, leaving 11 bases not matched to a gene.

V and J are TRBV6-5 and TRBJ1-1; TRBD1 aligns across 10 bases. Germline CDR1 reads MNHEY; CDR2 reads SVGAGI. This CDR3 has 14 residues. The junction had 2 bases not matched to a gene; V was cut back by 6 bases and J by 1 base. Here the CDR3 reads CASSRDRGNTEAFF. DNA for the CDR3: TGTGCCAGCAGCCGGGACAGGGGGAACACTGAAGCTTTCTTT.

The rearrangement uses TRBV11-2 and TRBJ1-1, with D hard to call. V was clipped by 0 bases and J by 1 base, with 6 bases between them. Germline CDR1 reads SGHAT; CDR2 reads FQNNGV. The CDR3 length is 14 residues. Written as DNA, the CDR3 is TGTGCCAGCAGCTTAGATATGAGGAACACTGAAGCTTTCTTT. The encoded protein is CASSLDMRNTEAFF.

The V and J genes are TRBV5-4 and TRBJ2-3; D may be TRBD2 (6 bases). In germline, CDR1 is SGHNT, CDR2 YYREEE (reference sequence). Trimming removed 3 bases from V and 12 bases from J, with 11 bases in between. The length of the CDR3 is 11 residues. The CDR3 DNA reads as TGTGCCAGCAGCTCGATGGGACTTCAGTATTTT. Translating gives CASSSMGLQYF. Based on the CDR3 plus reference TRBV5-4 and TRBJ2-3, the full variable domain is ETGVTQSPTHLIKTRGQQVTLRCSSQSGHNTVSWYQQALGQGPQFIFQYYREEENGRGNFPPRFSGLQFPNYSSELNVNALELDDSALYLCASSSMGLQYFGPGTRLTVL.